Sequencing of this T cell receptor beta chain was carried out in a study of CD8 T cells in Susac syndrome. cDNA came from approximately 0.5 to 1 ug RNA primed by random hexamers. Amplification of TCR beta CDR3 was carried out by immunoSEQ multiplex PCR, which covered 54 Vbeta and 13 Jbeta segments. TCRdb fed the immunoSEQ multiplex PCR reads into MiXCR, producing one record per CDR3 protein. In the table there are 160,000 or so distinct CDR3 sequences, approximately 93% of which are singletons. The V gene's germline CDR1 is LGHDT and CDR2 YNNKEL (reference sequence). This CDR3 is 14 amino acids long. A note on this clonotype: One end of the junction does not line up with germline, which may come from a read error.

The origin of this receptor is a human donor with multiple sclerosis. The sample was CD4+ T cells from PBMCs. The V and J genes are TRBV3-1 and TRBJ1-1; 7 bases map to TRBD1. The CDR3 nucleotides are TGTGCCAGCAGCTACCAGGGGGTGAACGCTGAAGCTTTCTTT. It codes for CASSYQGVNAEAFF.